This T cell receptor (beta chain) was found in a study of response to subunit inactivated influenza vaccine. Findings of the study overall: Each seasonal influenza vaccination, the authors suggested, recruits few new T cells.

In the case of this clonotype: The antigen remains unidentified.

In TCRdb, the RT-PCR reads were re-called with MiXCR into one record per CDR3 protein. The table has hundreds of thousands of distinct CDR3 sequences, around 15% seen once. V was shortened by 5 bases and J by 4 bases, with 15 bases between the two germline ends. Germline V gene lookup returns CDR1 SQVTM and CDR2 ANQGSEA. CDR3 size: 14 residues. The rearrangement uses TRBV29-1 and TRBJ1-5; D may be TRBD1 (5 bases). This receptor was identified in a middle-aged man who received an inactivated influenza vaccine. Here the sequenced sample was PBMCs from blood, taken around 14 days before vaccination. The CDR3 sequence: CSVRGTDQNQPQHF. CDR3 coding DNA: TGCAGCGTTCGGGGGACGGACCAAAATCAGCCCCAGCATTTT.